A single T cell receptor beta chain is shown here with its context. The target antigen is unknown. This sample was taken from a study of T cells in localized non-small cell lung cancer. Sequencing used immunoSEQ multiplex PCR; TCRdb keeps in-frame clones, though not all of them. The repertoire has around 21,000 clones, around nine tenths of them found once; the top ten carry about 14%. Overall study findings and caveats: Multi-region tumor sequencing was not done, so intratumor heterogeneity could not be excluded. A median 57 of the top 100 tumor clones appeared in adjacent lung. Longer survival (overall) was linked to higher T cell density in blood.

J lost 3 bases, V lost 3 bases, and 3 bases had no gene match. Germline V gene lookup returns CDR1 SGHAT and CDR2 FQNNGV. The CDR3 is 16 amino acids. The input for sequencing was peripheral blood, taken before any cancer treatment. This chain uses TRBV11-2 with TRBJ2-2, with TRBD1 identical over 11 bases. This TCR derives from a male donor aged 60 or over with stage I lung adenocarcinoma. Here the CDR3 reads CASSFGQGADTGELFF. The CDR3 DNA sequence: TGTGCCAGCAGCTTTGGACAGGGGGCCGACACCGGGGAGCTGTTTTTT.